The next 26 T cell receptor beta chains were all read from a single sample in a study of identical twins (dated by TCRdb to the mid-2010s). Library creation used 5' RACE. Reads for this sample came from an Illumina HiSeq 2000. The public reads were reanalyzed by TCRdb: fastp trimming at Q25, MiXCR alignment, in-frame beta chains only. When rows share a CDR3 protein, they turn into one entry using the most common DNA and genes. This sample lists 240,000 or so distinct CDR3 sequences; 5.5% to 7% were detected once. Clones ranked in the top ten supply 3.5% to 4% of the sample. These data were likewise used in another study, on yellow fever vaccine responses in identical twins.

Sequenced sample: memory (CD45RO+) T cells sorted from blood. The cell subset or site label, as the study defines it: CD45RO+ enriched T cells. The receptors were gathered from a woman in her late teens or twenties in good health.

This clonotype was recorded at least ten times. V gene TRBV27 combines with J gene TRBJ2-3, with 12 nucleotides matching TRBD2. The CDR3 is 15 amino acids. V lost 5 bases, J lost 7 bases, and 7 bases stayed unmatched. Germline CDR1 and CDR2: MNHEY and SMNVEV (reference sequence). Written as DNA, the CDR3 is TGTGCCAGCAGTCCAAGACTAGCGGGGGTCAATACGCAGTATTTT. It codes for CASSPRLAGVNTQYF.

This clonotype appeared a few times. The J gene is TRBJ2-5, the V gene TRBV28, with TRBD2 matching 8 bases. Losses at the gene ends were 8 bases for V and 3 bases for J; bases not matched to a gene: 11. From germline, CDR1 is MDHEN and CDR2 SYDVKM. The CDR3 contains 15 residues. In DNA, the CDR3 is TGTGCCAGCTCCCCTTTCGGGGGGGTGGAAGAGACCCAGTACTTC. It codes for CASSPFGGVEETQYF.

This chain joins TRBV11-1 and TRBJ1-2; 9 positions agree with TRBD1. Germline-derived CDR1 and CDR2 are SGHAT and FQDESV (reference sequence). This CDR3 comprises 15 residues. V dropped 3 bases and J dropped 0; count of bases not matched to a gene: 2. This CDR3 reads CASSLGTGTNYGYTF. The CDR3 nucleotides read TGTGCCAGCAGCTTGGGGACAGGGACTAACTATGGCTACACCTTC.

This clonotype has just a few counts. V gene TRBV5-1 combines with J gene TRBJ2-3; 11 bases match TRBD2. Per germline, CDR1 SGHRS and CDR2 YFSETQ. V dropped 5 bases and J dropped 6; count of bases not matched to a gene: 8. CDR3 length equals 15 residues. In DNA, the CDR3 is TGCGCCAGCAGTCTTAGCGGGAGGGCGTCCGATACGCAGTATTTT. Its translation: CASSLSGRASDTQYF.

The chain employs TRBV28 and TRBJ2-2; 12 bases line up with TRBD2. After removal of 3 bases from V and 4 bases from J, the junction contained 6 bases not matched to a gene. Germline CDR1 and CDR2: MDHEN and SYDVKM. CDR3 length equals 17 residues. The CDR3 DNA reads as TGTGCCAGCAGTTTTCCACTAGCGGGAGGACCCACCGGGGAGCTGTTTTTT. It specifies CASSFPLAGGPTGELFF. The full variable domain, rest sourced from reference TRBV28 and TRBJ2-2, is DVKVTQSSRYLVKRTGEKVFLECVQDMDHENMFWYRQDPGLGLRLIYFSYDVKMKEKGDIPEGYSVSREKKERFSLILESASTNQTSMYLCASSFPLAGGPTGELFFGEGSRLTVL.

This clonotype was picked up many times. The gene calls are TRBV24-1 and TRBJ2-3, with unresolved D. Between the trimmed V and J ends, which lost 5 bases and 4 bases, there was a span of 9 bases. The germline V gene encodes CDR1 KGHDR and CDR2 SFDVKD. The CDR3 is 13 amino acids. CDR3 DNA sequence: TGTGCCACCAGTGTTGCTGTCGCAGATACGCAGTATTTT. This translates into CATSVAVADTQYF.

The CDR3 region is CASSLAEKAFF. CDR3 bases: TGTGCCAGCAGTTTAGCGGAGAAAGCTTTCTTT. The chain uses TRBV12-3 or TRBV12-4 and TRBJ1-1; D unclear. V lost 0 bases and J lost 9, with 5 bases in between. The CDR3 covers 11 residues.

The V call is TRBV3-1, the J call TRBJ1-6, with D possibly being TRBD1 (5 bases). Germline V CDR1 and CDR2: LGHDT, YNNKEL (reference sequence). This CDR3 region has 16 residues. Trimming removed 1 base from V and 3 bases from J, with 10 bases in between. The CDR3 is CASSQGRRGYNSPLHF. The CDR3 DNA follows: TGTGCCAGCAGCCAAGGTCGGAGGGGCTATAATTCACCCCTCCACTTT. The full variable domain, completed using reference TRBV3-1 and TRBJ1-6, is DTAVSQTPKYLVTQMGNDKSIKCEQNLGHDTMYWYKQDSKKFLKIMFSYNNKELIINETVPNRFSPKSPDKAHLNLHINSLELGDSAVYFCASSQGRRGYNSPLHFGNGTRLTVT.

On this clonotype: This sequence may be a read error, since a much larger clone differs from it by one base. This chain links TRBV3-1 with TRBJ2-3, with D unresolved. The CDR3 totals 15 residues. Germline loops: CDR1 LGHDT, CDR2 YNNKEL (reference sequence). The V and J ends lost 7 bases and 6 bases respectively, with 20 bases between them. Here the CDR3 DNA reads TGTGCCAGCACCCCCGGCTTAGCCTACGGGGATACGCAGTATTTT. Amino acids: CASTPGLAYGDTQYF.

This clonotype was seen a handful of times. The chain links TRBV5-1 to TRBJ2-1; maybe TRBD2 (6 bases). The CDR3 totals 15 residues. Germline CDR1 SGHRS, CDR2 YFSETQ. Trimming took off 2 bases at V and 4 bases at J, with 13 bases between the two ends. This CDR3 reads CASSLGGTEYNEQFF. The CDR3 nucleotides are TGCGCCAGCAGCTTAGGCGGGACGGAGTACAATGAGCAGTTCTTC.

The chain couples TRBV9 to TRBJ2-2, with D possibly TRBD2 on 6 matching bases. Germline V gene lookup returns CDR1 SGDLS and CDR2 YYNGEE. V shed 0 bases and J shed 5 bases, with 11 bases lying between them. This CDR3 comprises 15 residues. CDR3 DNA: TGTGCCAGCAGCGTAGACGGGAGAGGGACCGGGGAGCTGTTTTTT. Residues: CASSVDGRGTGELFF.

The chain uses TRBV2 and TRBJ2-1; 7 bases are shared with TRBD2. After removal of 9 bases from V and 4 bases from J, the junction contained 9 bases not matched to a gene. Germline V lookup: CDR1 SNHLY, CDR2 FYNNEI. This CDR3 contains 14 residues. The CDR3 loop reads CASGREGGYNEQFF. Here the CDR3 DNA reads TGTGCCAGTGGAAGGGAGGGAGGGTACAATGAGCAGTTCTTC.

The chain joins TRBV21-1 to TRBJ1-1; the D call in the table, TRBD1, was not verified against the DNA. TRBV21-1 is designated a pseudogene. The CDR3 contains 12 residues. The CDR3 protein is CASSKEGGGAFF. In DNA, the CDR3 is TGTGCCAGCAGCAAGGAGGGGGGTGGGGCTTTCTTT.

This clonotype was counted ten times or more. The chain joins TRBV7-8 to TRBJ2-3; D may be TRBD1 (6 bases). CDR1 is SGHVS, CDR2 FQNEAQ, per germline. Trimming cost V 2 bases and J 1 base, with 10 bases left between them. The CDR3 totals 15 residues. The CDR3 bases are TGTGCCAGCAGCTTATGGGCAGGGGGCACAGATACGCAGTATTTT. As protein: CASSLWAGGTDTQYF.

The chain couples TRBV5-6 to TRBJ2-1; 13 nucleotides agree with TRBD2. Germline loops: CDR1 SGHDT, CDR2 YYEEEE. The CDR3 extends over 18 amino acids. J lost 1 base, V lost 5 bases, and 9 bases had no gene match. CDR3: CASSTGTSGIMSYNEQFF. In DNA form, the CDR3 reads TGTGCCAGCAGTACCGGGACTAGCGGGATTATGTCCTACAATGAGCAGTTCTTC.

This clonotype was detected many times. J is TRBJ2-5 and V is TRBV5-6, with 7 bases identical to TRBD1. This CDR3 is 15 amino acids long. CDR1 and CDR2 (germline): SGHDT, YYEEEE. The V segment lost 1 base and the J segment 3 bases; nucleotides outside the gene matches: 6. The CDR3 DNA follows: TGTGCCAGCAGCTTGAGAACAGGGGTAGAAGAGACCCAGTACTTC. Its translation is CASSLRTGVEETQYF.

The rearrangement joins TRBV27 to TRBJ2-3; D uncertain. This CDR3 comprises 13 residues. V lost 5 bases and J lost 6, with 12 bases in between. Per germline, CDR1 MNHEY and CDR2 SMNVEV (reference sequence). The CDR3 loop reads CASSQFPLDTQYF. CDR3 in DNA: TGTGCCAGCAGTCAGTTCCCGCTGGATACGCAGTATTTT.

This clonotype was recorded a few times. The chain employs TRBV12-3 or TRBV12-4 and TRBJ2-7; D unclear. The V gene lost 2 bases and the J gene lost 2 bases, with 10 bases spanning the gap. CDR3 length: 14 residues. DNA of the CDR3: TGTGCCAGCAGTTTACATGTGGGGACCTACGAGCAGTACTTC. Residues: CASSLHVGTYEQYF.

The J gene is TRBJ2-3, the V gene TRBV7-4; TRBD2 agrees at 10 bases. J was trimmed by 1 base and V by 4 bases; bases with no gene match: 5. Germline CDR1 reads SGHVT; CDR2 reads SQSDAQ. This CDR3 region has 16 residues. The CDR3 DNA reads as TGTGCCAGCAGCTCAAAGCGGGGGGGCCGCACAGATACGCAGTATTTT. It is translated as CASSSKRGGRTDTQYF.

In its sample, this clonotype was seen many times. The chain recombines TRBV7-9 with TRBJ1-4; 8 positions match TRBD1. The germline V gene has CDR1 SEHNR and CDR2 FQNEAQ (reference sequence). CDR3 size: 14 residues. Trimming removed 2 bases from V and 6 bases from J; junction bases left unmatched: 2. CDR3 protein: CASSLSQGDEKLFF. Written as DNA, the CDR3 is TGTGCCAGCAGCTTATCACAGGGGGATGAAAAACTGTTTTTT.

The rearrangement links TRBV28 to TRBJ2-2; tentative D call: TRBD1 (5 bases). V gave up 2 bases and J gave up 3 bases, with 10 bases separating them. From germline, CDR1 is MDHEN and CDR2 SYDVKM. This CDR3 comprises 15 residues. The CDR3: CASSLSQGYTGELFF. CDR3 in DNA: TGTGCCAGCAGTTTAAGCCAGGGTTACACCGGGGAGCTGTTTTTT.

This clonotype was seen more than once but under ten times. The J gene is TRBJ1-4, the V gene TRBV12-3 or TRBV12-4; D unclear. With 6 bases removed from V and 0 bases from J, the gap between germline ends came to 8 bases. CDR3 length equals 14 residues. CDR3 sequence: CASSRAATNEKLFF. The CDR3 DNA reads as TGTGCCAGCAGCAGAGCCGCAACTAATGAAAAACTGTTTTTT.

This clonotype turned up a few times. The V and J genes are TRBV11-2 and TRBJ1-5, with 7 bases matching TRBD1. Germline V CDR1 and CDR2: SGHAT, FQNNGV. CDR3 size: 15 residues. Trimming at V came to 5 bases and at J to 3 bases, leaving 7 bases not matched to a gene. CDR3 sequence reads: CASSGGTANNQPQHF. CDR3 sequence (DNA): TGTGCCAGCAGCGGCGGGACAGCAAACAATCAGCCCCAGCATTTT.

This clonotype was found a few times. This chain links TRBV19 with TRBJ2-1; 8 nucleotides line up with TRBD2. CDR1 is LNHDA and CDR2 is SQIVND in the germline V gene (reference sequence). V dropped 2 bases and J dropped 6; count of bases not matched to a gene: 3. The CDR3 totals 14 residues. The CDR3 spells CASSIRREVNEQFF. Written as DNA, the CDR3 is TGTGCCAGTAGTATACGGCGGGAGGTCAATGAGCAGTTCTTC. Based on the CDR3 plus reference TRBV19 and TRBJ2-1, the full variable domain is DGGITQSPKYLFRKEGQNVTLSCEQNLNHDAMYWYRQDPGQGLRLIYYSQIVNDFQKGDIAEGYSVSREKKESFPLTVTSAQKNPTAFYLCASSIRREVNEQFFGPGTRLTVL.

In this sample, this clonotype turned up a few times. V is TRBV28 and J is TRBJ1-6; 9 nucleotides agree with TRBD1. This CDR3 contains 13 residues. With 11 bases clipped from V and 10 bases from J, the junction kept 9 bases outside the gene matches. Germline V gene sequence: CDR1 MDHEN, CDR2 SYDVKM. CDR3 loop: CAAKGQGVSPLHF. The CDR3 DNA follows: TGTGCCGCGAAGGGACAGGGAGTGTCACCCCTCCACTTT.

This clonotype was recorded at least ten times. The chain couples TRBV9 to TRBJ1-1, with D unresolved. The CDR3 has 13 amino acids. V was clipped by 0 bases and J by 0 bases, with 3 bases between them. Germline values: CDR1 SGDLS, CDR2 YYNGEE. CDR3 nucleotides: TGTGCCAGCAGCGTAGCTCTGAACACTGAAGCTTTCTTT. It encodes CASSVALNTEAFF.